This TCR beta chain derives from a study of PD-1 blockade in classical Hodgkin lymphoma. Study-wide findings and caveats: Complete responders matched newly diagnosed patients in baseline diversity.

Time point: cycle 4 day 1 (C4D1), after more than 5 weeks of nivolumab. Autologous stem cell transplantation was followed by relapse in every patient, and brentuximab vedotin exposure varied. Measured with immunoSEQ multiplex PCR; TCRdb has only the in-frame clones, and not every one. The table shows under 45,000 clones, with less than 75% occurring only once. From germline, CDR1 is SGHNT and CDR2 YYREEE (reference sequence). This CDR3 spans 17 amino acids. Trimming took 0 bases from V and 0 from J, leaving 14 bases between them. Note on this clone: Its antigen remains unknown.

V gene TRBV5-4 combines with J gene TRBJ2-3; weak D call: TRBD1 (6 bases). Sequenced material: peripheral blood mononuclear cells (PBMCs), taken before the fourth cycle of nivolumab. The receptor comes from a human donor with classical Hodgkin lymphoma. The CDR3 nucleotides read TGTGCCAGCAGCTTGGGTATACAGGGACCCAGCACAGATACGCAGTATTTT. It encodes CASSLGIQGPSTDTQYF.